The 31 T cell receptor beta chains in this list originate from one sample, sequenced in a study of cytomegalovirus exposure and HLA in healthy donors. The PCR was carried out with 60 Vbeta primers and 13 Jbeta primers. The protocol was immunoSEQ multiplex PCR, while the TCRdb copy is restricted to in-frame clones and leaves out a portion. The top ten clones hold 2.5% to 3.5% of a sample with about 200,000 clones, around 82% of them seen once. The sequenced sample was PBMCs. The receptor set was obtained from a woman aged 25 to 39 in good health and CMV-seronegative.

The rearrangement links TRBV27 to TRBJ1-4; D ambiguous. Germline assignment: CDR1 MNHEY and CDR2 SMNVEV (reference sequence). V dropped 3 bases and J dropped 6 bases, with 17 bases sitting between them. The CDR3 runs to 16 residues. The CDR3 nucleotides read TGTGCCAGCAGTTTCTTGGGGAGTCAAAGGGATGAAAAACTGTTTTTT. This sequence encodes CASSFLGSQRDEKLFF.

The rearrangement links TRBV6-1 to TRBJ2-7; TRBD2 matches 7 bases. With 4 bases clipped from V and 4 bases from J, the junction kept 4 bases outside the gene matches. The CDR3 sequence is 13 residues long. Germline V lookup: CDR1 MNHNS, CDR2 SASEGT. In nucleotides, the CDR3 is TGTGCCAGCAGTGCGGGACTACTGTACGAGCAGTACTTC. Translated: CASSAGLLYEQYF.

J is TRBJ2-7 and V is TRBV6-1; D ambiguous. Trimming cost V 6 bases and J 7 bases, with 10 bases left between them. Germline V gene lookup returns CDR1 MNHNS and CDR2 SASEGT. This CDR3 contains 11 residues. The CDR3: CASSGDGEQYF. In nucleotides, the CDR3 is TGTGCCAGCAGCGGAGATGGGGAGCAGTACTTC.

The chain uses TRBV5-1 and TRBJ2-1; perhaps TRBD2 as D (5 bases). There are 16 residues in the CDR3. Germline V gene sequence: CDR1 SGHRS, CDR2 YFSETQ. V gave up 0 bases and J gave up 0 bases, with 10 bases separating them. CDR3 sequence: CASSLDIGSSYNEQFF. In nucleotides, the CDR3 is TGCGCCAGCAGCTTGGATATAGGGAGCTCCTACAATGAGCAGTTCTTC.

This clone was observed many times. In DNA, the CDR3 is TGTGCCAGCAGCCTCGGGGGGGGATCCTACGAGCAGTACTTC. Its translation is CASSLGGGSYEQYF. The genes are TRBV7-3 and TRBJ2-7; 8 bases align to TRBD2. This CDR3 spans 14 amino acids. The germline V gene has CDR1 SGHTA and CDR2 FQGTGA. Trimming cost V 5 bases and J 1 base; bases outside gene matches: 4.

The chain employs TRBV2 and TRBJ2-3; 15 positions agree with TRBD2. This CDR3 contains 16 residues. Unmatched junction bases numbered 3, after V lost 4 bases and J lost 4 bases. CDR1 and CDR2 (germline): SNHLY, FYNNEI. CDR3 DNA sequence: TGTGCCAGCAGTGCGGGACTAGCGGGGGGATCAGATACGCAGTATTTT. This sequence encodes CASSAGLAGGSDTQYF.

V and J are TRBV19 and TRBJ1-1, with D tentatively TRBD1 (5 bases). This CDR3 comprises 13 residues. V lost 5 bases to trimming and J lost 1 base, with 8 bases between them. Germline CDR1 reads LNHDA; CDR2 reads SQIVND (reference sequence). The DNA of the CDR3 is TGTGCCAGTAGTGAAACAGGGAACACTGAAGCTTTCTTT. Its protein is CASSETGNTEAFF.

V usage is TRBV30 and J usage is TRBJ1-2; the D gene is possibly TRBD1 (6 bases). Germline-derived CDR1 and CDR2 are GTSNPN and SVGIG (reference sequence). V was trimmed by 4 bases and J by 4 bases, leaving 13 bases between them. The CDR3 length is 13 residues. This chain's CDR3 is CAWTRGSIYGYTF. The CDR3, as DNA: TGTGCCTGGACCAGGGGAAGCATCTATGGCTACACCTTC.

CDR3 nucleotides: TGCACCAGCAGCCGGACCTTAGCGGCAACAGATACGCAGTATTTT. Amino acid sequence: CTSSRTLAATDTQYF. The rearrangement joins TRBV1 to TRBJ2-3; no check of the table's D call, TRBD2, against the DNA was made. TRBV1 is designated a pseudogene. The CDR3 runs to 15 residues.

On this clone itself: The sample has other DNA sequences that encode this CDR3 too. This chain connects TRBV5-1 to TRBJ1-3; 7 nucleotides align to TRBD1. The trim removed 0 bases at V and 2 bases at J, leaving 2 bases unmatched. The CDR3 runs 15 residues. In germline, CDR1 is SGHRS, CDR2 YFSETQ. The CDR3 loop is CASSLGDRAGNTIYF. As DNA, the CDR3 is TGCGCCAGCAGCTTGGGTGACAGGGCTGGAAACACCATATATTTT.

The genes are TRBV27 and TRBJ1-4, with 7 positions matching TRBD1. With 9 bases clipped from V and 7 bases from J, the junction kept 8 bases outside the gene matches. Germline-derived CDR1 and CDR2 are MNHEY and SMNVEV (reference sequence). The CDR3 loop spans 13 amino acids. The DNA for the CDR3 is TGTGCCAGTACAACAGGGGTATCTGAAAAACTGTTTTTT. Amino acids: CASTTGVSEKLFF.

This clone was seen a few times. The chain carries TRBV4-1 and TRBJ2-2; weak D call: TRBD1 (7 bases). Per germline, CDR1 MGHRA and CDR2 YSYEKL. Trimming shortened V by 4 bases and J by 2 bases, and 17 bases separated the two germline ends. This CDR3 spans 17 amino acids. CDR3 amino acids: CASSLRGATANTGELFF. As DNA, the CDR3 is TGCGCCAGCAGCCTCAGGGGGGCCACCGCCAACACCGGGGAGCTGTTTTTT.

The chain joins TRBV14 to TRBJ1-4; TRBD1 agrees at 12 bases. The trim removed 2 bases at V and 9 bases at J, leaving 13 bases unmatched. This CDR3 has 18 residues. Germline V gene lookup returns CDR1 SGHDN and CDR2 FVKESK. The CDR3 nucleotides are TGTGCCAGCAGCCAACTGGGACAGGGGGCTACACAGGGGCAAAAACTGTTTTTT. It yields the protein CASSQLGQGATQGQKLFF.

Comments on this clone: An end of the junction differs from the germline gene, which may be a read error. CDR3 protein: CSSSHDRGGYTF. The CDR3, as DNA: TGTTCCAGCAGCCACGACAGGGGTGGCTACACCTTC. The genes are TRBV7-9 and TRBJ1-2; 8 bases are shared with TRBD1. The CDR3 runs to 12 residues. Per the germline V gene, CDR1 is SEHNR and CDR2 is FQNEAQ (reference sequence).

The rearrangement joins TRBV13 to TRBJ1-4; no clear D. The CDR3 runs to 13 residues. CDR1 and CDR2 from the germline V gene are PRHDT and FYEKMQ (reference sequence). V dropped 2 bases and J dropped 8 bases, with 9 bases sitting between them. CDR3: CASSLNLGEKLFF. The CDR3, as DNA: TGTGCCAGCAGCTTAAACCTAGGAGAAAAACTGTTTTTT.

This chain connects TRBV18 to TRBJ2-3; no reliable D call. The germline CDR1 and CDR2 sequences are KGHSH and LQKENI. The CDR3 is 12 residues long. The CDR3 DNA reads TGTGCTGCCAGTCTGAACACAGATACGCAGTATTTT. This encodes CAASLNTDTQYF.

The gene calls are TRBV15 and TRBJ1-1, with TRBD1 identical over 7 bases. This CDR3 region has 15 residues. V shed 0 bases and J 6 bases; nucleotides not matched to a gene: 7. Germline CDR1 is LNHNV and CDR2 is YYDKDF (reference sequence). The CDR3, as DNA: TGTGCCACCAGCAGAGATCTAACACAGGGGCCTGAAGCTTTCTTT. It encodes CATSRDLTQGPEAFF.

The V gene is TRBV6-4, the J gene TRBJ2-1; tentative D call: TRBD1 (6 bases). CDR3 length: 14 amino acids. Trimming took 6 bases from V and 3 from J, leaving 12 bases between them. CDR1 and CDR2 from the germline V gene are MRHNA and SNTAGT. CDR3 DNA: TGTGCCAGCAGCCCCGACAGGTTCTACAATGAGCAGTTCTTC. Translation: CASSPDRFYNEQFF.

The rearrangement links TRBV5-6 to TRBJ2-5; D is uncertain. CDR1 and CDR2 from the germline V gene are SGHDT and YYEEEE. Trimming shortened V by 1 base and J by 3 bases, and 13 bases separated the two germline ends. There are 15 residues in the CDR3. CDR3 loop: CASSLLLGSEETQYF. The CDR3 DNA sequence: TGTGCCAGCAGCTTGCTACTCGGGTCAGAAGAGACCCAGTACTTC.

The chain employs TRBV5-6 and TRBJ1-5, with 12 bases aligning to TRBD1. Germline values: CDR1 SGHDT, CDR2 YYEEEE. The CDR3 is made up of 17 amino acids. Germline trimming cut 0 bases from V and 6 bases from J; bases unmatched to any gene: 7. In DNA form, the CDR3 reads TGTGCCAGCAGCTTGGTGGCGGGACAGGGGGCGCGTCAGCCCCAGCATTTT. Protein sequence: CASSLVAGQGARQPQHF.

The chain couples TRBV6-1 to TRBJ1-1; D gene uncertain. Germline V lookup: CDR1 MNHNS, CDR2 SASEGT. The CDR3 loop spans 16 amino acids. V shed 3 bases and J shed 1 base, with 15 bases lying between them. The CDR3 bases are TGTGCCAGCAGTGATAGATTCAGGTCCGGGAACACTGAAGCTTTCTTT. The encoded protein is CASSDRFRSGNTEAFF.

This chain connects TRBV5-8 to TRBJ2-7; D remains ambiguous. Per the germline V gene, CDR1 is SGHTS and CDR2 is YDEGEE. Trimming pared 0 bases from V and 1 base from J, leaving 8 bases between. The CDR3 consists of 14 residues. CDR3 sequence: CASSLDPSSYEQYF. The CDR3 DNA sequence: TGTGCCAGCAGCTTGGATCCCAGTTCCTACGAGCAGTACTTC. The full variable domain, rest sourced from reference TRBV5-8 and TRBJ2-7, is EAGVTQSPTHLIKTRGQQATLRCSPISGHTSVYWYQQALGLGLQFLLWYDEGEERNRGNFPPRFSGRQFPNYSSELNVNALELEDSALYLCASSLDPSSYEQYFGPGTRLTVT.

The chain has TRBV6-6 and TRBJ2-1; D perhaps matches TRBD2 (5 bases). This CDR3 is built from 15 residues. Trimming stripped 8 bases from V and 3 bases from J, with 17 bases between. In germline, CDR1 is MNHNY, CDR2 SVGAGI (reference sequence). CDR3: CASGVAGGIYNEQFF. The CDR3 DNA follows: TGTGCCAGCGGCGTGGCGGGCGGAATCTACAATGAGCAGTTCTTC.

The CDR3 protein is CASSLWAIEPQHF. In DNA, the CDR3 is TGTGCCAGCAGCTTGTGGGCAATCGAGCCCCAGCATTTT. The chain combines TRBV5-6 with TRBJ1-5, with no clear D. This CDR3 is built from 13 residues. Looked up from germline, CDR1 is SGHDT and CDR2 is YYEEEE. Trimming removed 1 base from V and 8 bases from J, with 10 bases in between.

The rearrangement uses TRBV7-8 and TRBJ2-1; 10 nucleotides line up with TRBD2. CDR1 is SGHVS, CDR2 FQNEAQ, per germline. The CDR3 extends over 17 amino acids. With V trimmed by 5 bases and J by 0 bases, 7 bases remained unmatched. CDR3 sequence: CASSPIAGGSSYNEQFF. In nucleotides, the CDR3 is TGTGCCAGCAGCCCAATAGCGGGAGGCAGCTCCTACAATGAGCAGTTCTTC.

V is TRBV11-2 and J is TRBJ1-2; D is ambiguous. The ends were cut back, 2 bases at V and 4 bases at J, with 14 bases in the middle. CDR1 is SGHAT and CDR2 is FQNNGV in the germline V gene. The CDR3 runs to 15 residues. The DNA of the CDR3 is TGTGCCAGCAGCTTATCGTACGGAGGATCCTATGGCTACACCTTC. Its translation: CASSLSYGGSYGYTF.

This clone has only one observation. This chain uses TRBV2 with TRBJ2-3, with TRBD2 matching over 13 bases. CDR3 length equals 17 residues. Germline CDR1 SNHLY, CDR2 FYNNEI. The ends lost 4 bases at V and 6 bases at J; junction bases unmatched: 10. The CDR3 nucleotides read TGTGCCAGCAGTGGACAATACACTAGCGGGAGGGTGGATACGCAGTATTTT. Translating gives CASSGQYTSGRVDTQYF.

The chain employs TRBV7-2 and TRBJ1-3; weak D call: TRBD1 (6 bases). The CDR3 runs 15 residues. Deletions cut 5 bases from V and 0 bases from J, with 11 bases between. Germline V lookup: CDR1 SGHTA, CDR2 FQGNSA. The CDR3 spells CASSPTGTSGNTIYF. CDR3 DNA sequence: TGTGCCAGCAGCCCTACAGGGACCTCTGGAAACACCATATATTTT.

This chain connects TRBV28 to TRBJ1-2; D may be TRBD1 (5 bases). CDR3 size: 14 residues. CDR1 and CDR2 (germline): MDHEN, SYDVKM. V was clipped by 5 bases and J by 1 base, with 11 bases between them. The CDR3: CASSPGGGNYGYTF. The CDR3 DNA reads TGTGCCAGCAGTCCCGGGGGGGGTAACTATGGCTACACCTTC.

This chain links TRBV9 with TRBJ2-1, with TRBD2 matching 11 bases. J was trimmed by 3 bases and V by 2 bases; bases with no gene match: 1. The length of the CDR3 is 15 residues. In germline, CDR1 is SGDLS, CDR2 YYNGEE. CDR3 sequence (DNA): TGTGCCAGCAGCGTGGGGACTAGCGGCTACAATGAGCAGTTCTTC. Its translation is CASSVGTSGYNEQFF.

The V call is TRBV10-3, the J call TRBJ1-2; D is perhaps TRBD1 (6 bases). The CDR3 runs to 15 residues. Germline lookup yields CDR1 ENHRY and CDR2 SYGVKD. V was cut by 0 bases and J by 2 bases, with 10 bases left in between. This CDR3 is CAISESRQDNYGYTF. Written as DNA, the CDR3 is TGTGCCATCAGTGAGTCGCGACAGGACAACTATGGCTACACCTTC.